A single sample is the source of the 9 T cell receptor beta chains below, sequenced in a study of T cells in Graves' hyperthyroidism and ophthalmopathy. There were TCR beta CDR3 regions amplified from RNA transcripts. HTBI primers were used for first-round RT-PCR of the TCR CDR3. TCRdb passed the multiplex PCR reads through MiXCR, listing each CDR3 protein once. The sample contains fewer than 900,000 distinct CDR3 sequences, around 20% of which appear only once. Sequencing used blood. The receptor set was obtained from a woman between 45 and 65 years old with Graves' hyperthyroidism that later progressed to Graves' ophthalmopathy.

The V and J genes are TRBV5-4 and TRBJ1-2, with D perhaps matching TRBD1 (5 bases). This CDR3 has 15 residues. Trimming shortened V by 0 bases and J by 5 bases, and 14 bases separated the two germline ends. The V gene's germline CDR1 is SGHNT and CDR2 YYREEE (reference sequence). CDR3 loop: CASSLEGREGYGYTF. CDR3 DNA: TGTGCCAGCAGCTTGGAGGGACGGGAGGGATATGGCTACACCTTC. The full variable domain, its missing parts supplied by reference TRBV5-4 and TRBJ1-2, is ETGVTQSPTHLIKTRGQQVTLRCSSQSGHNTVSWYQQALGQGPQFIFQYYREEENGRGNFPPRFSGLQFPNYSSELNVNALELDDSALYLCASSLEGREGYGYTFGSGTRLTVV.

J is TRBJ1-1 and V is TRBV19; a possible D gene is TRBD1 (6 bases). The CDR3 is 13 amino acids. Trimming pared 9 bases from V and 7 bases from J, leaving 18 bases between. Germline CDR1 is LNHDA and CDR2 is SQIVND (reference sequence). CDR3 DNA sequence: TGTGCCAGCAGACAGCCAACAGGGATTGAAGCTTTCTTT. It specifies CASRQPTGIEAFF.

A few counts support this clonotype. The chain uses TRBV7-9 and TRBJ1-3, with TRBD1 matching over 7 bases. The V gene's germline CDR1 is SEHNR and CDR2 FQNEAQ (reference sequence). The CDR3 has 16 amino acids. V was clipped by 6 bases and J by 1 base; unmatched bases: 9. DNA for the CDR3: TGTGCCAGCAGACCGGGACAGTCACATTCTGGAAACACCATATATTTT. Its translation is CASRPGQSHSGNTIYF.

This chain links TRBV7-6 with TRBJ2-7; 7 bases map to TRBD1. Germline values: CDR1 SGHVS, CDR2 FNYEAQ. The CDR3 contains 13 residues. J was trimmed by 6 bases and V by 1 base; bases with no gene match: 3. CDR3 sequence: CASSLGSGGEQYF. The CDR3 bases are TGTGCCAGCAGCTTAGGTTCAGGGGGCGAGCAGTACTTC.

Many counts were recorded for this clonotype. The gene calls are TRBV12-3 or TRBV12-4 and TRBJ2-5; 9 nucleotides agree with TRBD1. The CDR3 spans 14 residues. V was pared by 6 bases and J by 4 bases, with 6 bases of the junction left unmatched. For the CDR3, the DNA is TGTGCCAGCAGCCCCGGACAGGGGAGAGAGACCCAGTACTTC. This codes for CASSPGQGRETQYF.

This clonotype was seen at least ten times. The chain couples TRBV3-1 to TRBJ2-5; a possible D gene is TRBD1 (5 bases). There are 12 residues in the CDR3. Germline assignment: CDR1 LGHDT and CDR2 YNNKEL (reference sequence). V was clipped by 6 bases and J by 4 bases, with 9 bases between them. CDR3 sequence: CASSGAGETQYF. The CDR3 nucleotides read TGTGCCAGCAGTGGGGCTGGAGAGACCCAGTACTTC.

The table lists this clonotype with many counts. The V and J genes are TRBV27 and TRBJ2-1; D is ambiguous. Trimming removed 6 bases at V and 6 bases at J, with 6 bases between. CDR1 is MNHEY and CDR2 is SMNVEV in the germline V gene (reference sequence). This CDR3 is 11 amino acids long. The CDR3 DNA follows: TGTGCCAGCAGCTTTAGCAATGAGCAGTTCTTC. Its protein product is CASSFSNEQFF.

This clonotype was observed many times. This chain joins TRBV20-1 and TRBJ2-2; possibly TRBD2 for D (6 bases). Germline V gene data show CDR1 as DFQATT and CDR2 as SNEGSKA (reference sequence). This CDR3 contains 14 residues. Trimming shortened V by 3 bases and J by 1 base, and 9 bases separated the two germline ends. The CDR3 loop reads CSARRGRNTGELFF. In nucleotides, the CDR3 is TGCAGTGCTAGGCGGGGTCGGAACACCGGGGAGCTGTTTTTT.

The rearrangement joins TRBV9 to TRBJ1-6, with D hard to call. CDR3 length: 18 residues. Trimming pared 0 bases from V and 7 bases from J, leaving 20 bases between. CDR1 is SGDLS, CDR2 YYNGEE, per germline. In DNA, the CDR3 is TGTGCCAGCAGCGTAGCCACGTACCGACAAGGCCAGAATTCACCCCTCCACTTT. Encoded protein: CASSVATYRQGQNSPLHF.